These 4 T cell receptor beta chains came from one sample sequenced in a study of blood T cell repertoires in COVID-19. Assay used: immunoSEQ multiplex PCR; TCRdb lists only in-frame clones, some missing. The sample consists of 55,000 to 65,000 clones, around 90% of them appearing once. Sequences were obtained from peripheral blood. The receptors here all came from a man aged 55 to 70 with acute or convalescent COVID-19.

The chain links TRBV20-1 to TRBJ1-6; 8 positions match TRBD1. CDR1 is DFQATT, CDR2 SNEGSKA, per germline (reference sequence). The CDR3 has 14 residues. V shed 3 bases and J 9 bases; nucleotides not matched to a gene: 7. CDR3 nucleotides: TGCAGTGCTAGTTCAGGGGGCGAGCTTTCACCCCTCCACTTT. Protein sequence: CSASSGGELSPLHF.

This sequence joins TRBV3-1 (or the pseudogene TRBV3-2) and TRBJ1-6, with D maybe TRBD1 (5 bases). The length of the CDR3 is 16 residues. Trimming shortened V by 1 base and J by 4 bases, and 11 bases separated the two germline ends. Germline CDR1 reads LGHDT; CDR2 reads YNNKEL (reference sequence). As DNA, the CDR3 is TGTGCCAGCAGCCAAGTGACAGCTTTTTATAATTCACCCCTCCACTTT. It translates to CASSQVTAFYNSPLHF.

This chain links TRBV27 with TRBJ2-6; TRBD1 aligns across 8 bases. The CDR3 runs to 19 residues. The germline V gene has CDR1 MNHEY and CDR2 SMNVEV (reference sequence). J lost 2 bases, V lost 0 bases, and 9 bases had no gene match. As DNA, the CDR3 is TGTGCCAGCAGTTTATCCCCAGGGGGCTCGTCTGCTGGGGCCAACGTCCTGACTTTC. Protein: CASSLSPGGSSAGANVLTF. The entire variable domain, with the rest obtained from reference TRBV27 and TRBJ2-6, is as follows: EAQVTQNPRYLITVTGKKLTVTCSQNMNHEYMSWYRQDPGLGLRQIYYSMNVEVTDKGDVPEGYKVSRKEKRNFPLILESPSPNQTSLYFCASSLSPGGSSAGANVLTFGAGSRLTVL.

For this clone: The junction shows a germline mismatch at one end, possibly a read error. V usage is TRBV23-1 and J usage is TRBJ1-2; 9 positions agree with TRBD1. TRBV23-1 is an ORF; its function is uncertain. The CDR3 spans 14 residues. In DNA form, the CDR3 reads TGCGCCAGCAGTCAACCCCCGGGACAGGGCCGAAGGTTCTTC. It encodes CASSQPPGQGRRFF.